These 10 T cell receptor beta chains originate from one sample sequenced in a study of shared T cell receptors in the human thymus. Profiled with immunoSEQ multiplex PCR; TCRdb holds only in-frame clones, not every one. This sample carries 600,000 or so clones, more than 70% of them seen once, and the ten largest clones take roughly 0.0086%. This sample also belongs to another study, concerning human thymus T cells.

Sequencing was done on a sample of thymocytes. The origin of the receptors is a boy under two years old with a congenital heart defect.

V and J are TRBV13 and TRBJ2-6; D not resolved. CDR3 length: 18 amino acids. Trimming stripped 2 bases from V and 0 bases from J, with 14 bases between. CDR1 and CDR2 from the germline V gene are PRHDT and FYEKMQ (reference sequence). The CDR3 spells CASSLYRHTSSGANVLTF. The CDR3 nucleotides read TGTGCCAGCAGCTTATATCGACACACCAGCTCTGGGGCCAACGTCCTGACTTTC.

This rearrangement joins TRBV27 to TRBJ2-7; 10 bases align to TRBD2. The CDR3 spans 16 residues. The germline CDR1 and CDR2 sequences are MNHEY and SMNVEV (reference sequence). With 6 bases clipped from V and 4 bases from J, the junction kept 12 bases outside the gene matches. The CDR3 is CASSTIQTSGVYEQYF. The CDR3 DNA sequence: TGTGCCAGCAGCACTATCCAAACTAGCGGGGTATACGAGCAGTACTTC.

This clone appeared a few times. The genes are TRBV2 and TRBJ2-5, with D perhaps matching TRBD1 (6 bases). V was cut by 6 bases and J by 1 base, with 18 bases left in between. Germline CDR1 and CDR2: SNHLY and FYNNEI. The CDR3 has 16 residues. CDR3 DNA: TGTGCCAGCAGGCGGTTTGCAGGGGCCTTCCAAGAGACCCAGTACTTC. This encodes CASRRFAGAFQETQYF.

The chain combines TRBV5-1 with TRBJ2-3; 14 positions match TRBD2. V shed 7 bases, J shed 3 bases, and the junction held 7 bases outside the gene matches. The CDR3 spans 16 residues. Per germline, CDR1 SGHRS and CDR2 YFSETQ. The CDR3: CASRAGTSGRTDTQYF. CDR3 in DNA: TGCGCCAGCCGCGCCGGGACTAGCGGGAGAACAGATACGCAGTATTTT.

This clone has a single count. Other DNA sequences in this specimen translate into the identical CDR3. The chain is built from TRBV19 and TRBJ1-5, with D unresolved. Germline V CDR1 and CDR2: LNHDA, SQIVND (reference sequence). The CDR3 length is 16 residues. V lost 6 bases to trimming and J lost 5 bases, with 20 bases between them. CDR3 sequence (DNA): TGTGCCAGTAGAGTGGGCCTGTCACCCGGGGATCAGCCCCAGCATTTT. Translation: CASRVGLSPGDQPQHF.

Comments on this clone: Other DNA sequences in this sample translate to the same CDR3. CDR3 residues: CASSFRGSSYEQYF. The CDR3 DNA reads TGTGCCAGCAGTTTCAGGGGGTCCTCCTACGAGCAGTACTTC. The chain is built from TRBV28 and TRBJ2-7, with 7 bases lining up with TRBD1. The germline V gene has CDR1 MDHEN and CDR2 SYDVKM. The CDR3 is made up of 14 amino acids. V dropped 3 bases and J dropped 0; count of bases not matched to a gene: 2.

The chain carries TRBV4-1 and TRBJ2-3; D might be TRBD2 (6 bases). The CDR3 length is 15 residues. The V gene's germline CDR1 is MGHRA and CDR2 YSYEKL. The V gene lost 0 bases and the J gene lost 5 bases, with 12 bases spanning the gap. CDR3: CASSQEIAEGDTQYF. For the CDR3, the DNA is TGCGCCAGCAGCCAAGAAATAGCGGAGGGAGATACGCAGTATTTT.

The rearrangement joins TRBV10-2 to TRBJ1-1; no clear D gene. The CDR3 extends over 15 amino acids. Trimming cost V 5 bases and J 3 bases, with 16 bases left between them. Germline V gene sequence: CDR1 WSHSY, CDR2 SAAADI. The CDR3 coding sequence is TGCGCCAGCAGTTCCTTTGGGAGGGCCCACACTGAAGCTTTCTTT. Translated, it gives CASSSFGRAHTEAFF.

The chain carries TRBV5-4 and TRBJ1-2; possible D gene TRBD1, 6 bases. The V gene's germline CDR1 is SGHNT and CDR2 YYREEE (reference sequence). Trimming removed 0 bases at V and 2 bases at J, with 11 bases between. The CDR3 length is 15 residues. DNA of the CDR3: TGTGCCAGCAGCTTGGTCCGTACAGGGAACTATGGCTACACCTTC. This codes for CASSLVRTGNYGYTF.

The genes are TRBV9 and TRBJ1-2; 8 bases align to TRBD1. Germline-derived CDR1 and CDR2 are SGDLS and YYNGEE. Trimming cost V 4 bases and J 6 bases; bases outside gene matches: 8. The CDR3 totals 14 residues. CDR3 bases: TGTGCCAGCAGCCCGGAGACAGGGGAAGATGGCTACACCTTC. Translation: CASSPETGEDGYTF.